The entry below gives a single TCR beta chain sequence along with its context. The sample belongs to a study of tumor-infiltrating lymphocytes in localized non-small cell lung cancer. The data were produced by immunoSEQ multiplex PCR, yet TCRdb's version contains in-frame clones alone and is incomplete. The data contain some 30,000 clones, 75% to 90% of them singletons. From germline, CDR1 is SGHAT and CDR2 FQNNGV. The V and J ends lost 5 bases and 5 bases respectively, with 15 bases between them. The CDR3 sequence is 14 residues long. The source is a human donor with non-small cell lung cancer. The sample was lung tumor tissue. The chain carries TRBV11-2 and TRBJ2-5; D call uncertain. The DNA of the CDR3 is TGTGCCAGCAGCCCAGAGGCACCAAGGGAGACCCAGTACTTC. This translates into CASSPEAPRETQYF.